The 8 T cell receptor beta chains reported below all come from one sample, sequenced in a study of T cell responses to AZD1222 COVID-19 vaccine. Method: immunoSEQ multiplex PCR; TCRdb's copy keeps in-frame clones and lacks some. The top ten hold over 4.5% of the sample, which has 140,000 to 150,000 clones, about 86% seen once. The starting material was peripheral blood, obtained 28 days after the second AZD1222 dose. These receptors all stem from an adult who received the AZD1222 COVID-19 vaccine.

The chain couples TRBV27 to TRBJ2-7, with D perhaps matching TRBD1 (5 bases). The CDR3 is 14 amino acids. The germline V and J ends were trimmed by 6 bases and 5 bases, with 17 bases remaining between them. Germline V lookup: CDR1 MNHEY, CDR2 SMNVEV (reference sequence). As DNA, the CDR3 is TGTGCCAGCAGCGGACACGGGCTTGGGAACGAGCAGTACTTC. Its protein product is CASSGHGLGNEQYF.

The V gene is TRBV6-5, the J gene TRBJ1-5; D is unclear. This CDR3 comprises 14 residues. In germline, CDR1 is MNHEY, CDR2 SVGAGI. The ends were cut back, 7 bases at V and 4 bases at J, with 14 bases in the middle. The CDR3 DNA sequence: TGTGCCAGCAAGCCCTTCGTAGAGAATCAGCCCCAGCATTTT. The encoded protein is CASKPFVENQPQHF.

The chain couples TRBV9 to TRBJ1-3; 7 nucleotides agree with TRBD1. Trimming took 1 base from V and 0 from J; bases not matched to a gene: 4. The V gene's germline CDR1 is SGDLS and CDR2 YYNGEE. CDR3 length: 16 amino acids. The CDR3 reads CASSVKWDSSGNTIYF. The CDR3 DNA is TGTGCCAGCAGCGTAAAATGGGACAGCTCTGGAAACACCATATATTTT.

The V gene is TRBV5-1, the J gene TRBJ1-6; maybe TRBD1 (5 bases). The CDR3 totals 17 residues. CDR1 and CDR2 from the germline V gene are SGHRS and YFSETQ. Trimming removed 0 bases at V and 7 bases at J, with 17 bases between. This CDR3 reads CASSLVPGGTDNSPLHF. CDR3 in DNA: TGCGCCAGCAGCTTGGTGCCCGGGGGGACCGACAATTCACCCCTCCACTTT.

The genes are TRBV5-8 and TRBJ1-1; D is unresolved. The CDR3 contains 13 residues. The germline V gene has CDR1 SGHTS and CDR2 YDEGEE. V lost 2 bases, J lost 1 base, and 6 bases lay in between. CDR3 DNA sequence: TGTGCCAGCAGCTTATGGGGGAACACTGAAGCTTTCTTT. Residues: CASSLWGNTEAFF.

V is TRBV29-1 and J is TRBJ2-5; 11 bases match TRBD2. Losses at the gene ends were 0 bases for V and 1 base for J; bases not matched to a gene: 7. The germline V gene has CDR1 SQVTM and CDR2 ANQGSEA. The CDR3 loop spans 17 amino acids. The chain's CDR3 is CSVEDAGLAESQETQYF. In nucleotides, the CDR3 is TGCAGCGTTGAAGATGCGGGACTAGCGGAGAGCCAAGAGACCCAGTACTTC.

The chain couples TRBV7-9 to TRBJ2-5; 7 bases agree with TRBD2. With V trimmed by 5 bases and J by 7 bases, 7 bases remained unmatched. CDR1 is SEHNR, CDR2 FQNEAQ, per germline (reference sequence). This CDR3 region has 13 residues. CDR3 DNA: TGTGCCAGCAGCGCGACTAGCCCAGGGACCCAGTACTTC. Translating it yields CASSATSPGTQYF.

This chain joins TRBV11-2 and TRBJ1-6; no clear D. The V end was cut by 7 bases, the J end by 0 bases, with 10 bases between. Germline assignment: CDR1 SGHAT and CDR2 FQNNGV. The CDR3 totals 15 residues. CDR3 sequence reads: CASTFSPSYNSPLHF. Written as DNA, the CDR3 is TGTGCCAGCACCTTCTCCCCCTCCTATAATTCACCCCTCCACTTT.